Sequencing of this T cell receptor (beta chain) was carried out in a study of blood T cell repertoires in COVID-19. This CDR3 is built from 15 residues. Between the trimmed V and J ends, which lost 1 base and 8 bases, there was a span of 12 bases. Germline V gene lookup returns CDR1 SGHTA and CDR2 FQGNSA. In the original analysis: Reference gene primer amplification gave nucleated cell count estimates. The protocol was immunoSEQ multiplex PCR, while the TCRdb copy is restricted to in-frame clones and leaves out a portion. That table furnishes V, J and clone size, whereas the DNA furnished D and trimming. In the table there are about half a million clones, roughly 88% of which are singletons.

The source is a human donor in a cohort sampled during active COVID-19. Sequences were obtained from peripheral blood. The rearrangement joins TRBV7-2 to TRBJ1-6; D remains ambiguous. The CDR3 DNA is TGTGCCAGCAGCTTAGGGTGGACGGGAGATTCACCCCTCCACTTT. This sequence encodes CASSLGWTGDSPLHF.